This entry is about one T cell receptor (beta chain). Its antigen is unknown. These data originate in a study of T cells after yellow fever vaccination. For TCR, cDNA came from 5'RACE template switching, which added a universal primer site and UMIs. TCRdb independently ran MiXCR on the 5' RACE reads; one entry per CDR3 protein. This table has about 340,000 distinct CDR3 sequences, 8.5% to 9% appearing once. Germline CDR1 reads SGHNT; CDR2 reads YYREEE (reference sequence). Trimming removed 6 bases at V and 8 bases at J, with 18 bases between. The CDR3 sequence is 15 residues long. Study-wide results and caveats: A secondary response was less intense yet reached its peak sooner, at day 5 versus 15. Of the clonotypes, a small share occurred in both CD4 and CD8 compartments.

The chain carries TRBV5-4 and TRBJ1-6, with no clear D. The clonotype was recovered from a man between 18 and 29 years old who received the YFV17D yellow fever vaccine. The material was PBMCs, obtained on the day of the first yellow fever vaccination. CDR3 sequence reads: CASTGPDLVDSPLHF. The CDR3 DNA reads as TGTGCCAGCACTGGACCGGATCTGGTAGATTCACCCCTCCACTTT.